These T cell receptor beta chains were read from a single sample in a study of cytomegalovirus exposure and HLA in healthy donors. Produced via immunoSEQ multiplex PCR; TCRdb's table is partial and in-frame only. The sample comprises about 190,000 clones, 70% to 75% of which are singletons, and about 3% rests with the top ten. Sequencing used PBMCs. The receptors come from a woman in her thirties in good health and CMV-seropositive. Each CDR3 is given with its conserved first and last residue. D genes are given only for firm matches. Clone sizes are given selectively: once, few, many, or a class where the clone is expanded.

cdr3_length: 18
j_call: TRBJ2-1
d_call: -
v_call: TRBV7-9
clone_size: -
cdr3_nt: TGTGCCAGCAGTTGGAGCGTAGCTCCACCCCGCCTAGACAATGAGCAGTTCTTC
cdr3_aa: CASSWSVAPPRLDNEQFF

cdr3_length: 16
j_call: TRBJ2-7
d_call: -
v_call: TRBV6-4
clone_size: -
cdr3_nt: TGTGCCAGCAGGATGACAGACCTCTTAAGCTCCTACGAGCAGTACTTC
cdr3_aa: CASRMTDLLSSYEQYF

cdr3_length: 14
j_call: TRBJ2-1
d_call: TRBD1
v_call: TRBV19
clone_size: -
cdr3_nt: TGTGCCAGTAGTATTAACAGGGGGTACAATGAGCAGTTCTTC
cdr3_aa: CASSINRGYNEQFF

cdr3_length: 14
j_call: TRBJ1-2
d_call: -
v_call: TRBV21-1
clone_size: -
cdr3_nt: TGTGCCAGCAGCAAAAAGCGACAGCCCTTCGGCTACACCTTC
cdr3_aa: CASSKKRQPFGYTF

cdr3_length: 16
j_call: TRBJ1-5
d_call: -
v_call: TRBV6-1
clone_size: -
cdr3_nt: TGTGCCAGCAGTGAACGGGGGGACACTAGAAATCAGCCCCAGCATTTT
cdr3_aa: CASSERGDTRNQPQHF

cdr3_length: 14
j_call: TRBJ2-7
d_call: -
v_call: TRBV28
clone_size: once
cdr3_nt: TGTGCCAGCAGCCTGAGGGCTAGTAAAGCCGAGCAGTACTTC
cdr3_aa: CASSLRASKAEQYF

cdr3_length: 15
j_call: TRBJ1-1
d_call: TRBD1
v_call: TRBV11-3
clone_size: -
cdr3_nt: TGTGCCAGCAGCCGAAAGGGGGCCGGGCACACTGAAGCTTTCTTT
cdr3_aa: CASSRKGAGHTEAFF

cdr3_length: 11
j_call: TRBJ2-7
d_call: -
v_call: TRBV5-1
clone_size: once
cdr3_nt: TGCGCCTCTTCCACCGGGAGCGAGCAGTACTTC
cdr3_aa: CASSTGSEQYF

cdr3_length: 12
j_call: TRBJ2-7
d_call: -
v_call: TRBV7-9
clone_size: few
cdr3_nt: TGTGCCAGCAGCTTAGACCGAGGGGGGGGGTACTTC
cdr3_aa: CASSLDRGGGYF

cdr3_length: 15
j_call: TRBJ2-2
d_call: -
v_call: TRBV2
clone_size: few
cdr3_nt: TGTGCCAGCAGACCCCCCCCGACTGACACCGGGGAGCTGTTTTTT
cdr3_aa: CASRPPPTDTGELFF

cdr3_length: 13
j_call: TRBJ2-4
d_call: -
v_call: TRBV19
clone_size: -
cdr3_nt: TGTGCCACTATGGGCGTAGCCAAAAACATTCAGTACTTC
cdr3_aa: CATMGVAKNIQYF

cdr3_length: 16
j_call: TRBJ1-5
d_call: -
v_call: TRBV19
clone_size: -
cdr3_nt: TGTGCCAGTAGTATCTCAGGACAGACTAGCAATCAGCCCCAGCATTTT
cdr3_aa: CASSISGQTSNQPQHF

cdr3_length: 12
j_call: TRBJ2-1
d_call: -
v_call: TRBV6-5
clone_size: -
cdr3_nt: TGTGCCAGCAGTTCTGCAGGGAATGAGCAGTTCTTC
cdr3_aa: CASSSAGNEQFF

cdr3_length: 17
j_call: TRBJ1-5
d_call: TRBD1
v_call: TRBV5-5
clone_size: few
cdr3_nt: TGTGCCAGCAGCTTAGCCGGGACAGGGGGCCCCGATCAGCCCCAGCATTTT
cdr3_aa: CASSLAGTGGPDQPQHF

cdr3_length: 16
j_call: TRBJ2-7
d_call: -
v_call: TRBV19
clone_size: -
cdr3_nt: TGTGCCAGTAGTATAGCCCCCCCCGACGGAGCCTACGAGCAGTACTTC
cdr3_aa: CASSIAPPDGAYEQYF

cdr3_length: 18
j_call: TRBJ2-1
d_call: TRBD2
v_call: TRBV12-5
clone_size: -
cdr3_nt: TGTGCTAGTGGTTCCTATTTCTCGGGACTAGCGGGCCCAAATGAGCAGTTCTTC
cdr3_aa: CASGSYFSGLAGPNEQFF

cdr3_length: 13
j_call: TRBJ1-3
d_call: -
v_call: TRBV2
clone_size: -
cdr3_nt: TGTGCCAGCAGTGAACAGGGGAGGGACACCATATATTTT
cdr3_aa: CASSEQGRDTIYF

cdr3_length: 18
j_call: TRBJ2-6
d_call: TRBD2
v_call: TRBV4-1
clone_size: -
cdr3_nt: TGCGCCAGCAGCCAAGAGGCCGTAGCGGGAGCTGGGGCCAACGTCCTGACTTTC
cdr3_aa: CASSQEAVAGAGANVLTF

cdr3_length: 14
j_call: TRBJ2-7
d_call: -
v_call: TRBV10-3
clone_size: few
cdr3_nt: TGTGCCATCAGTGTTCGGTGGGAGTCCAACGAGCAGTACTTC
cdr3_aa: CAISVRWESNEQYF

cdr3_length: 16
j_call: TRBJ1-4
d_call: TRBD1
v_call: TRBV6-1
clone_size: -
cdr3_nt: TGTGCCAGCAGTGTTTACCAGGGGGCAACTAATGAAAAACTGTTTTTT
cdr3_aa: CASSVYQGATNEKLFF

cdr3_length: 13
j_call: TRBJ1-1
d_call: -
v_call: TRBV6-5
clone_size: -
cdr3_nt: TGTGCCAGCAGTTACGCAGGGAACACTGAAGCTTTCTTT
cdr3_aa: CASSYAGNTEAFF

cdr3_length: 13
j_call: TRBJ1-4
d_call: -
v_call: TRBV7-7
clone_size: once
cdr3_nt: TGTGCCAGCAGCTCCAAGGAGAGTGAAAAACTGTTTTTT
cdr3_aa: CASSSKESEKLFF

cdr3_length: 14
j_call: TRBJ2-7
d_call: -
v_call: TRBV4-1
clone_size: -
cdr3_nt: TGCGCCAGCAGCCTGGACAATCCCCCCTACGAGCAGTACTTC
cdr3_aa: CASSLDNPPYEQYF

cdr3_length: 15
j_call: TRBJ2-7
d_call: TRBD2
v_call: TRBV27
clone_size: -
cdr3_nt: TGTGCCAGCAGTAGATCAAGCGGGAGGGGATACGAGCAGTACTTC
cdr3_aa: CASSRSSGRGYEQYF

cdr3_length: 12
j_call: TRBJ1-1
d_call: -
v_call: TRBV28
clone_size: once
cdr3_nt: TGTGCCAGCAGTTTGCTGAGGTTGGCAGCTTTCTTT
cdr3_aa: CASSLLRLAAFF

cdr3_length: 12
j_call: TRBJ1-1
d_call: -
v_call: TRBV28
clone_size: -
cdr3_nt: TGTGCCAGCAGTTTACAGGGGAGAGAGGCTTTCTTT
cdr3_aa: CASSLQGREAFF

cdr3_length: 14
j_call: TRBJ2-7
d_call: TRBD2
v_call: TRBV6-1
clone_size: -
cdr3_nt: TGTGCCAGCAGTGGCGGACTAGCGGAATACGAGCAGTACTTC
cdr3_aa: CASSGGLAEYEQYF

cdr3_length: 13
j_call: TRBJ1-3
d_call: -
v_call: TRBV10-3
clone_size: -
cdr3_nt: TGTGCCATCAGTGAGCCACTTGGAAACACCATATATTTT
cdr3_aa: CAISEPLGNTIYF

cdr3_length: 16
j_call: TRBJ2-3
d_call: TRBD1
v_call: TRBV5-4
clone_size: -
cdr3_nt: TGTGCCAGCAGCACCGGAGGGACAGGTATCACAGATACGCAGTATTTT
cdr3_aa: CASSTGGTGITDTQYF

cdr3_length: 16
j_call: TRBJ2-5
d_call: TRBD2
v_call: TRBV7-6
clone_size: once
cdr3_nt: TGTGCCAGCAGCTTAGGAGCGGGAGGGGAATTGGAGACCCAGTACTTC
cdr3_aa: CASSLGAGGELETQYF

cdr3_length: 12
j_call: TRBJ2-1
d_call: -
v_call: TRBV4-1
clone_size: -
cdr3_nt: TGCGCCAGCAACGAGGGGGGGGGTGAGCAGTTCTTC
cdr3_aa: CASNEGGGEQFF

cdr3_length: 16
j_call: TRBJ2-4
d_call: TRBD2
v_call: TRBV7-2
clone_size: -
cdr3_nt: TGTGCCAGCAGCACCACTAGCGGGAGTGCCAAAAACATTCAGTACTTC
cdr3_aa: CASSTTSGSAKNIQYF

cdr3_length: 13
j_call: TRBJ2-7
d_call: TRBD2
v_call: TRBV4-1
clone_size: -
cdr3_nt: TGCGCCAGCAGCCAAGGAGCGGGGTACGAGCAGTACTTC
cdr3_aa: CASSQGAGYEQYF

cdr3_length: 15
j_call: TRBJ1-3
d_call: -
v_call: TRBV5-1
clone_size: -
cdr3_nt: TGCGCCAGCAGTTACGACAGATTCTCTGGAAACACCATATATTTT
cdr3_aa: CASSYDRFSGNTIYF

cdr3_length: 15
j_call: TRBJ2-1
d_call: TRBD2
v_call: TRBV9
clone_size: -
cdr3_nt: TGTGCCAGCAGCGTAGCGCCTAGCGGTGACCTTGAGCAGTTCTTC
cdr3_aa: CASSVAPSGDLEQFF

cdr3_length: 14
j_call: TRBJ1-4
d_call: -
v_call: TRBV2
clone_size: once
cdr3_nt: TGTGCCAGCAGGGACAGCTCAACTAATGAAAAACTGTTTTTT
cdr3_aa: CASRDSSTNEKLFF

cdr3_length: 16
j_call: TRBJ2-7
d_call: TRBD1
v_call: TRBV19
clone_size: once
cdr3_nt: TGTGCCAGTAGTATTCCCCCGGGACAGGGTCCCTACGAGCAGTACTTC
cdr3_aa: CASSIPPGQGPYEQYF

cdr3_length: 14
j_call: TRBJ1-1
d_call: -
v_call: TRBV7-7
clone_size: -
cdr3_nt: TGTGCTAGCAGCTATCAGGGGCCGAACACTGAAGCTTTCTTT
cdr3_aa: CASSYQGPNTEAFF

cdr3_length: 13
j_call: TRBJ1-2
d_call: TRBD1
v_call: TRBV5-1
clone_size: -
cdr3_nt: TGCGCCAGCAAATCGACAGGGTCCTATGGCTACACCTTC
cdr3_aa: CASKSTGSYGYTF

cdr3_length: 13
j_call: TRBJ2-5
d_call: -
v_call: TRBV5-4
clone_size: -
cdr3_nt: TGTGCCAGCAGCTTGGGCAGCCAAGAGACCCAGTACTTC
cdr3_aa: CASSLGSQETQYF

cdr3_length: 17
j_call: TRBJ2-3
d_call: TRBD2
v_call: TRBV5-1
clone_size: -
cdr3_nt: TGCGCCAGCAGCGCGGGACTAGCGGGGGGGCTCACAGATACGCAGTATTTT
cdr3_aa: CASSAGLAGGLTDTQYF

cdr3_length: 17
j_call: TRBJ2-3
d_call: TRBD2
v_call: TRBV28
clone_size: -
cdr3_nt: TGTGCCAGCAGTTCGGGACTAGGTACCCTCGGCACAGATACGCAGTATTTT
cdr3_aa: CASSSGLGTLGTDTQYF

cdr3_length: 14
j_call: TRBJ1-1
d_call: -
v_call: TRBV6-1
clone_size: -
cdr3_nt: TGTGCCAGCAGTGATCAGGTCGAAAACACTGAAGCTTTCTTT
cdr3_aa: CASSDQVENTEAFF

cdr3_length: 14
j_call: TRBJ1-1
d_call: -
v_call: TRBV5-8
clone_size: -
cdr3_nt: TGTGCCAGCAGGGTCGGACAGCGGAACACTGAAGCTTTCTTT
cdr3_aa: CASRVGQRNTEAFF

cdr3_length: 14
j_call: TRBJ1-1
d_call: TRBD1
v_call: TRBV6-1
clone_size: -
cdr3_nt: TGTGCCAGCACTAAAGGCACAGGGGGGACTGAAGCTTTCTTT
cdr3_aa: CASTKGTGGTEAFF

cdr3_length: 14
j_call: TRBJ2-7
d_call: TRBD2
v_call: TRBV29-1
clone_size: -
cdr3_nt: TGCAGCGTTGAGGGTAGCGGGTTCTCCTACGAGCAGTACTTC
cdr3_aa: CSVEGSGFSYEQYF

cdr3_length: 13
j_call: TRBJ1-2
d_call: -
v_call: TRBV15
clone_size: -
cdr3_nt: TGTGCCACCAGCAGAGATCTCCGCTATGGCTACACCTTC
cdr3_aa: CATSRDLRYGYTF

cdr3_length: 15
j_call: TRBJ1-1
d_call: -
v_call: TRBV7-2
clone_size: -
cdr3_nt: TGTGCCAGCAGCTTAGCTTCGAGGTTGGGTACTGAAGCTTTCTTT
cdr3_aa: CASSLASRLGTEAFF

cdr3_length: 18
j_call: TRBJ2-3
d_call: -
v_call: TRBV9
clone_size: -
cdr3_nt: TGTGCCAGCAGCGTCGAGCCCTCCAAGGGAGGCCTTTCAGATACGCAGTATTTT
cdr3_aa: CASSVEPSKGGLSDTQYF

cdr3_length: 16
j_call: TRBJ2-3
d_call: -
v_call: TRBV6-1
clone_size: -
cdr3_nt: TGTGCCAGCAGTGAAGTTGGGGGAGTAGGGGGAAATACGCAGTATTTT
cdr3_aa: CASSEVGGVGGNTQYF

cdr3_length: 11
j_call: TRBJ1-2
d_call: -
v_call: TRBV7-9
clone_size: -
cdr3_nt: TGTTCCAGCAGTAAGGCAGGTGGCTACACCTTC
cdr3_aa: CSSSKAGGYTF

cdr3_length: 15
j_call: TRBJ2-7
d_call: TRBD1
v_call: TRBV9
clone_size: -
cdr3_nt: TGTGCCAGCAGCATAAGGACAGGGAGCGCCTACGAGCAGTACTTC
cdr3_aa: CASSIRTGSAYEQYF